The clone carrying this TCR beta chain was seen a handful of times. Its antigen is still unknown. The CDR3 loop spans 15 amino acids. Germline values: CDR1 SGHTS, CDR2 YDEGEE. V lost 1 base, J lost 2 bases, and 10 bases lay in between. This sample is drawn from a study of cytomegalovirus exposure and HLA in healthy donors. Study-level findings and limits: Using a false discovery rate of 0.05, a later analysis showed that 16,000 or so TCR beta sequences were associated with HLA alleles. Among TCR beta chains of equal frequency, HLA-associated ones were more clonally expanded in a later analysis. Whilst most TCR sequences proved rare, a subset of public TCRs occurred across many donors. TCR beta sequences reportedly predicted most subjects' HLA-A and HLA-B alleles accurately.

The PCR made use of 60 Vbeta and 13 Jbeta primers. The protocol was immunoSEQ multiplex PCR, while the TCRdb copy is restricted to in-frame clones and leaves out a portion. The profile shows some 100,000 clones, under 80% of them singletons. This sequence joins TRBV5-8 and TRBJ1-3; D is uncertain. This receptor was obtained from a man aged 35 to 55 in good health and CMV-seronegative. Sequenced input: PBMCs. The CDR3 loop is CASSLLGKTGNTIYF. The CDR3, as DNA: TGTGCCAGCAGCTTGCTGGGCAAAACTGGAAACACCATATATTTT. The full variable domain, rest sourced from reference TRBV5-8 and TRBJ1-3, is EAGVTQSPTHLIKTRGQQATLRCSPISGHTSVYWYQQALGLGLQFLLWYDEGEERNRGNFPPRFSGRQFPNYSSELNVNALELEDSALYLCASSLLGKTGNTIYFGEGSWLTVV.